The rows below give T cell receptor beta chains drawn from one sample of a study of blood T cell repertoires in COVID-19. Assay: immunoSEQ multiplex PCR; the TCRdb copy retains only in-frame clones and omits some. In the table there are some 250,000 clones, 70% to 90% of which are singletons. Sequencing input: PBMCs or T cells enriched from blood (not recorded which). The source of these receptors is a woman in her forties or fifties who had recovered from COVID-19. Both conserved end residues are part of each CDR3. D genes are given only for firm matches. The size entry is marked missing in some rows and otherwise reads once, few, many or a size class.

abundance	v_gene	d_gene	j_gene	CDR3nt	CDR3aa
-	TRBV7-9	TRBD2	TRBJ2-7	TGTGCCAGCAGCTTTAATAGCGGGAGTACCCACGAGCAGTACTTC	CASSFNSGSTHEQYF
-	TRBV5-5	-	TRBJ1-6	TGTGCCAGCAGCTTGGACAGCTATAATTCACCCCTCCACTTT	CASSLDSYNSPLHF
-	TRBV28	TRBD2	TRBJ2-1	TGTGCCAGCAGTGGGGGACTAGCGGTTTACAATGAGCAGTTCTTC	CASSGGLAVYNEQFF
once	TRBV2	TRBD1	TRBJ2-1	TGTGCCAGCAGCGCCGACAGGGGCTCCTACAATGAGCAGTTCTTC	CASSADRGSYNEQFF
-	TRBV12-5	TRBD1	TRBJ1-5	TGTGCTAGTGGTTTGGTAGGGTACGAATGGGGACAGTTTAGCAATCAGCCCCAGCATTTT	CASGLVGYEWGQFSNQPQHF
-	TRBV11-2	TRBD2	TRBJ2-2	TGTGCCAGCAGCTTAAGGGGAGGGCAATGGACCGGGGAGCTGTTTTTT	CASSLRGGQWTGELFF
-	TRBV6-2/TRBV6-3	-	TRBJ1-3	TGTGCCAGCAGTTACAGGCCGGAGGGCTCTGGAAACACCATATATTTT	CASSYRPEGSGNTIYF
-	TRBV5-1	TRBD1	TRBJ2-4	TGCGCCAGCAGCTTGACAGGGGAAAACATTCAGTACTTC	CASSLTGENIQYF
-	TRBV5-6	TRBD1	TRBJ1-1	TGTGCCAGCAGCTCTTGGACAGGGGAAGCTTTCTTT	CASSSWTGEAFF
-	TRBV30	TRBD2	TRBJ2-1	TGTGCCTGGAGTACTAGCGGTAATGAGCAGTTCTTC	CAWSTSGNEQFF
once	TRBV7-2	-	TRBJ1-5	TGTGCCAGCAGCTTAGTTTTCTCGGGGGATCAGCCCCAGCATTTT	CASSLVFSGDQPQHF
few	TRBV19	-	TRBJ1-5	TGTGCCAGTAGTAACGTGGCAGGAACGGTAATTCAGCCCCAGCATTTT	CASSNVAGTVIQPQHF
once	TRBV9	-	TRBJ2-7	TGTGCCAGCAGCGTAGGGGCCGGCTACGAGCAGTACTTC	CASSVGAGYEQYF
-	TRBV11-2	-	TRBJ1-2	TGTGCCAGCAGAGACCAAAGCGACTATGGCTACACCTTC	CASRDQSDYGYTF
-	TRBV9	-	TRBJ1-2	TGTGCCAGCAGCGTAGCCCGCAGGGGAAGAAGTGGCTACACCTTC	CASSVARRGRSGYTF
-	TRBV5-1	TRBD2	TRBJ2-3	TGCGCCAGCAACGACGGACTAGCGGGAATAACAGATACGCAGTATTTT	CASNDGLAGITDTQYF
-	TRBV2	-	TRBJ1-4	TGTGCCAGTTTAGACCCCGGGGGTAATGAAAAACTGTTTTTT	CASLDPGGNEKLFF
-	TRBV28	TRBD1	TRBJ1-5	TGTGCCAGCAGTGCCATAGACAGGGAGGACCCGCCCCAGCATTTT	CASSAIDREDPPQHF
-	TRBV12-3/TRBV12-4	-	TRBJ1-1	TGTGCCAGCAGTTTCTCTTCGGAAGCTTTCTTT	CASSFSSEAFF
-	TRBV5-1	-	TRBJ1-2	TGCGCCAGCAGCTTGGGAGGGTTGCTTAGCTATGGCTACACCTTC	CASSLGGLLSYGYTF
-	TRBV3-1/TRBV3-2	TRBD2	TRBJ2-7	TGTGCCAGCAGCCAAGATTTGGCGGGAGGGTACGAGCAGTACTTC	CASSQDLAGGYEQYF
-	TRBV6-5	-	TRBJ1-2	TGTGCCTGCGGGCGGGTGAATGGCTACACCTTC	CACGRVNGYTF
once	TRBV28	-	TRBJ2-1	TGTGCCAGCAGCCGGAGGGCCTCCGTAATCGTCAATGAGCAGTTCTTC	CASSRRASVIVNEQFF
-	TRBV2	-	TRBJ2-2	TGTGCCAGCAGACCCGGGATAAACACCGGGGAGCTGTTTTTT	CASRPGINTGELFF
-	TRBV11-2	-	TRBJ2-5	TGTGCCAGCAGCTTAAGTGGGCCCCAAGAGACCCAGTACTTC	CASSLSGPQETQYF
-	TRBV6-5	-	TRBJ2-1	TGTGCCAGCAGTTACTCGAGGGAATACAATGAGCAGTTCTTC	CASSYSREYNEQFF
-	TRBV7-9	TRBD2	TRBJ2-7	TGTGCCAGCAGCTTAGGAGCGGGAGGGGCCTACGAGCAGTACTTC	CASSLGAGGAYEQYF
-	TRBV12-5	-	TRBJ1-1	TGTGCTAGTGGTGCAAAAGCGAACACTGAAGCTTTCTTT	CASGAKANTEAFF
once	TRBV12-3/TRBV12-4	-	TRBJ2-5	TGTGCCAGCAGCCGAGAGGCGACCCAGTACTTC	CASSREATQYF
-	TRBV19	-	TRBJ1-6	TGTGCCACCTCGTCTCCCGGCAGGGTTGTGTCACCCCTCCACTTT	CATSSPGRVVSPLHF
-	TRBV12-5	TRBD1	TRBJ1-6	TGTGCTAGTGGATCGGGGACAGGGTCTTCACCCCTCCACTTT	CASGSGTGSSPLHF
once	TRBV24-1	TRBD2	TRBJ2-1	TGTGCCACCAGTGGGACTAGCGGGAGATTTGATGAGCAGTTCTTC	CATSGTSGRFDEQFF
-	TRBV6-9	-	TRBJ2-7	TGTGCCAGCAGTCCCGGGACACCCGATATTGAGCAGTACTTC	CASSPGTPDIEQYF
-	TRBV28	-	TRBJ1-2	TGTGCCAGCAGTTGGACAGCCTATGGCTACACCTTC	CASSWTAYGYTF
once	TRBV5-5	-	TRBJ1-5	TGTGCCAGCAGCTTGGCGCCGGGTCCTCGTAGCAATCAGCCCCAGCATTTT	CASSLAPGPRSNQPQHF
few	TRBV6-5	TRBD1	TRBJ2-1	TGTGCCAGCAGTTACTCGGGACAGGGGGTTAATGAGCAGTTCTTC	CASSYSGQGVNEQFF
-	TRBV5-1	TRBD1	TRBJ1-3	TGCGCCAGCAGCCCGGGAGGGGGACAGCAAGATGGAAACACCATATATTTT	CASSPGGGQQDGNTIYF
-	TRBV5-1	TRBD1	TRBJ1-1	TGCGCCAGCAGCCTTAGGACAGGGGGCCCTTTCACTGAAGCTTTCTTT	CASSLRTGGPFTEAFF
-	TRBV28	-	TRBJ2-7	TGTGCCAGCAGTTTGGCGAGGTACGAGCAGTACTTC	CASSLARYEQYF
-	TRBV28	TRBD1	TRBJ1-5	TGTGCCAGCAAGACAGGGTCGTTTCAGCCCCAGCATTTT	CASKTGSFQPQHF
-	TRBV7-9	-	TRBJ1-1	TGTGCCAGCAGCCCTTCTGGGGCATCTGGTACTGAAGCTTTCTTT	CASSPSGASGTEAFF
-	TRBV5-1	TRBD1	TRBJ2-7	TGCGCCAGCAGCGGACAGGGCTACGAGCAGTACTTC	CASSGQGYEQYF
-	TRBV28	-	TRBJ1-5	TGTGCCAGCAGTTTAATGAGTCAGCCCCAGCATTTT	CASSLMSQPQHF
once	TRBV3-1/TRBV3-2	-	TRBJ1-6	TGTGCCAGCAGCCAAAACGGCTATAATTCACCCCTCCACTTT	CASSQNGYNSPLHF